This TCR beta chain comes out of a study of T cell repertoires in ileal Crohn's disease. Study background: Every patient was operated on for stricturing (roughly 60%) or penetrating (approximately 40%) complications.

Roughly 0.55 micrograms of biopsy DNA per sample underwent TCRB immunosequencing. Here immunoSEQ multiplex PCR was the method, and the copy in TCRdb shows in-frame clones only, minus some. The sample lists approximately 5,000 clones, roughly four fifths occurring once. Patients were adults with ileal or ileocolonic Crohn's disease needing resection. The CDR3 has 16 amino acids. Trimming stripped 4 bases from V and 0 bases from J, with 15 bases between. The germline V gene has CDR1 SGHNT and CDR2 YYREEE (reference sequence). The TCR was taken from an adult with Crohn's disease. The specimen sequenced was ileal tissue. This chain uses TRBV5-4 with TRBJ2-3; D may be TRBD1 (6 bases). The CDR3 loop is CASSTGTPMSTDTQYF. The DNA for the CDR3 is TGTGCCAGCAGCACCGGGACACCGATGAGCACAGATACGCAGTATTTT.